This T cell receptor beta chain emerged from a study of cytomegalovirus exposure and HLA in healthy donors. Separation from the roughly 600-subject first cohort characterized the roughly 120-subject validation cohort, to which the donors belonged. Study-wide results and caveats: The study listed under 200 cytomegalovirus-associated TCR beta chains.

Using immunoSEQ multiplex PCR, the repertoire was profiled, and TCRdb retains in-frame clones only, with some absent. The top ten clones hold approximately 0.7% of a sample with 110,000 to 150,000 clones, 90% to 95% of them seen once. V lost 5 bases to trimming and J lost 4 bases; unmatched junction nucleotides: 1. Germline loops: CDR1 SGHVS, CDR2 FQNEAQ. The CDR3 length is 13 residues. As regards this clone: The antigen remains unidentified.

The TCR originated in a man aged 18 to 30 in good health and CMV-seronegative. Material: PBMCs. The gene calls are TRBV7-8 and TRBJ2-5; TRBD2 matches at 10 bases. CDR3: CASSRLAGETQYF. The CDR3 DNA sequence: TGTGCCAGCAGCCGACTAGCGGGAGAGACCCAGTACTTC.